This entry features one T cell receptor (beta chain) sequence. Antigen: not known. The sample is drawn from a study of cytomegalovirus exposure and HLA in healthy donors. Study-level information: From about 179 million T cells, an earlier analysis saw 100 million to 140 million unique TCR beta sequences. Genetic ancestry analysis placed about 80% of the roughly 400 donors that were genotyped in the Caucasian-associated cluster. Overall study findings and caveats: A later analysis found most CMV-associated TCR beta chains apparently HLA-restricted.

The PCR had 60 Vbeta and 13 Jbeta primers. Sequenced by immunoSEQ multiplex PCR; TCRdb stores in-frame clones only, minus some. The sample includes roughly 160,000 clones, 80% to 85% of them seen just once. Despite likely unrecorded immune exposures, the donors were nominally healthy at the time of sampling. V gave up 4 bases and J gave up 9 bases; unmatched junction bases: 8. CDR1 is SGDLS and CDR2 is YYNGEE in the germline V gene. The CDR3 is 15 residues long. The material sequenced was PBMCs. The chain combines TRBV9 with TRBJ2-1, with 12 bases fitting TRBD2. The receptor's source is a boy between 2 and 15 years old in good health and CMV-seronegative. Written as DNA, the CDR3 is TGTGCCAGCAGCTTACTAGCGGGAGGCGTGGGTGAGCAGTTCTTC. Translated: CASSLLAGGVGEQFF.